The T cell receptor beta chain under discussion was sequenced for a study of regulatory T cells in long-lasting Graves disease. Study-level information: Under 3 months of antithyroid drugs had been taken by newly diagnosed Graves' patients.

Germline V gene sequence: CDR1 KGHSH, CDR2 LQKENI. Deletions cut 1 base from V and 0 bases from J, with 24 bases between. The CDR3 is made up of 20 amino acids. Arm-PCR of CDR3 regions with iRepertoire HTBI primers generated TCR beta libraries. TCRdb reprocessed the multiplex PCR reads with MiXCR, giving one entry per CDR3 protein. The table records around 240,000 distinct CDR3 sequences, 15% to 20% of them present only once. Noted time point: newly diagnosed GD, antithyroid drugs for less than 3 months. The TCR library was prepared using RNA isolated from PBMCs. These sequences were also reported in another study, on T cells in Graves' hyperthyroidism and ophthalmopathy.

Here the sequenced sample was peripheral blood mononuclear cells (PBMCs), taken at new diagnosis, from a patient treated with antithyroid drugs. The sequence derives from a woman between 25 and 40 years old with Graves disease. The rearrangement uses TRBV18 and TRBJ1-1; D might be TRBD1 (6 bases). The CDR3 region is CASSPRLDSEGGLMNTEAFF. The CDR3 DNA sequence: TGTGCCAGCTCACCACGGCTGGACTCGGAGGGGGGCCTAATGAACACTGAAGCTTTCTTT.